The 10 T cell receptor beta chains presented below share a single source sample, sequenced in a study of T cells in Graves' hyperthyroidism and ophthalmopathy (dated by TCRdb to the late 2010s). The library was obtained by multiplex PCR. Sequencing relied on an Illumina HiSeq 2000. Amplification of TCR beta CDR3 regions was carried out from RNA transcripts. A first-round RT-PCR of the TCR CDR3 used the HTBI primer set with the Qiagen OneStep RT-PCR kit. The public reads were quality trimmed at Q25 with fastp and then assembled into clones with MiXCR by TCRdb, keeping productive beta chains. Each CDR3 protein appears once, grouped with its most common genes and DNA. Within this sample are 700,000 or so distinct CDR3 sequences, with 15% to 20% of them counted one time only. Of the sample, under 8.5% falls within the top ten clones. Sample: blood. These receptors were collected from a young man with Graves' hyperthyroidism.

This clonotype showed up just a few times. This rearrangement joins TRBV7-2 to TRBJ1-3; possibly TRBD1 for D (5 bases). CDR1 is SGHTA and CDR2 is FQGNSA in the germline V gene. Trimming pared 1 base from V and 8 bases from J, leaving 18 bases between. The CDR3 is made up of 16 amino acids. The CDR3 nucleotides are TGTGCCAGCAGCTTAGACGGAGGTGGCCCGGGGGACACCATATATTTT. Protein sequence: CASSLDGGGPGDTIYF.

At least ten counts were recorded for this clonotype. The J gene is TRBJ2-5, the V gene TRBV5-5; D ambiguous. CDR3 size: 12 residues. The germline V gene encodes CDR1 SGHKS and CDR2 YYEKEE (reference sequence). The V end lost 0 bases, the J end lost 7 bases, and 7 bases lay between the germline ends. CDR3 loop: CASSLESGTQYF. DNA of the CDR3: TGTGCCAGCAGCTTGGAGTCGGGGACCCAGTACTTC.

This clonotype was recorded at least ten times. V gene TRBV12-3 or TRBV12-4 combines with J gene TRBJ2-6; 12 nucleotides align to TRBD2. This CDR3 comprises 18 residues. V trimming: 5 bases; J trimming: 0 bases; junction bases outside the gene matches: 5. This CDR3 reads CASSDRLAGASGANVLTF. In nucleotides, the CDR3 is TGTGCCAGCAGTGATCGACTAGCGGGAGCCTCTGGGGCCAACGTCCTGACTTTC.

Notes on this clonotype: Mismatch with germline at one junction end may stem from a read error. V gene TRBV5-8 combines with J gene TRBJ1-5; 7 nucleotides agree with TRBD1. Per the germline V gene, CDR1 is SGHTS and CDR2 is YDEGEE. The CDR3 is 12 residues long. The CDR3 DNA is TGTGCCAGCAGCTTGTTTAGGGGGACAGCCTATTTT. This sequence encodes CASSLFRGTAYF.

This clonotype was picked up a small number of times. The chain joins TRBV7-3 to TRBJ2-1; 9 nucleotides match TRBD1. Germline CDR1 and CDR2: SGHTA and FQGTGA. The ends lost 8 bases at V and 3 bases at J; junction bases unmatched: 5. The CDR3 sequence is 14 residues long. The CDR3 DNA reads as TGTGCCAGCTCGACAGGGGGGGGCTACAATGAGCAGTTCTTC. This encodes CASSTGGGYNEQFF.

This clonotype was recorded many times. This chain links TRBV2 with TRBJ2-7; TRBD2 might be the D (6 bases). This CDR3 is 13 amino acids long. The ends were cut back, 8 bases at V and 0 bases at J, with 11 bases in the middle. Germline assignment: CDR1 SNHLY and CDR2 FYNNEI. This chain's CDR3 is CASCLGSSYEQYF. The CDR3 bases are TGTGCCAGCTGCCTCGGGAGCTCCTACGAGCAGTACTTC.

V usage is TRBV18 and J usage is TRBJ2-7; perhaps D is TRBD1 or TRBD2 (5 bases each). Per the germline V gene, CDR1 is KGHSH and CDR2 is LQKENI. V lost 3 bases to trimming and J lost 7 bases, with 16 bases between them. The CDR3 extends over 14 amino acids. The CDR3: CASSPGTRSGEQYF. DNA for the CDR3: TGTGCCAGCTCACCCGGGACCCGATCGGGAGAGCAGTACTTC.

This clonotype was detected many times. The chain carries TRBV27 and TRBJ2-3; TRBD1 aligns across 7 bases. Germline assignment: CDR1 MNHEY and CDR2 SMNVEV (reference sequence). The CDR3 runs 15 residues. Trimming at V came to 2 bases and at J to 5 bases, leaving 7 bases not matched to a gene. The CDR3 coding sequence is TGTGCCAGCAGTTTAGCGGACAGGACCCGAGATACGCAGTATTTT. It yields the protein CASSLADRTRDTQYF.

This clonotype occurred a few times. V gene TRBV19 combines with J gene TRBJ1-6; D is possibly TRBD1 (6 bases). Trimming left V 6 bases short and J 7 bases short, with 16 bases between. The CDR3 is made up of 15 amino acids. Germline CDR1 is LNHDA and CDR2 is SQIVND (reference sequence). The CDR3 region is CASRPGTLLNSPLHF. CDR3 nucleotide sequence: TGTGCCAGTAGGCCAGGGACACTTCTAAATTCACCCCTCCACTTT.

This clonotype was picked up many times. The chain is built from TRBV3-1 and TRBJ2-1; 10 bases line up with TRBD2. This CDR3 comprises 15 residues. CDR1 is LGHDT, CDR2 YNNKEL, per germline (reference sequence). The ends lost 2 bases at V and 4 bases at J; junction bases unmatched: 2. DNA of the CDR3: TGTGCCAGCAGCCAACTTAGCGGGGGGTACAATGAGCAGTTCTTC. Its protein product is CASSQLSGGYNEQFF.